This T cell receptor beta chain was identified in a study of T cell changes during pregnancy in multiple sclerosis (dated by TCRdb to between 2018 and 2021). Study-level background: The study looked at changes in the T cell repertoire across pregnancy in women with multiple sclerosis.

Libraries were constructed by the immunoSEQ multiplex PCR assay. The clones in this table, taken by TCRdb from immuneACCESS, are in-frame only. Not every clone is retained; where verified, under half of the shortfall comes from an unresolved V gene, and the cause of the rest is unknown. The sample contains roughly 40,000 clones, approximately 90% of them found a single time. The top ten clonotypes cover about 0.45% of the sample. In regard to this clone: The antigen it recognizes is unknown. No base qualities exist here, and no much larger clone lies one base off it.

V is trimmed back by 6 bases and J by 1 base, and the junction contains 5 bases that no gene match accounts for. As encoded in the germline V gene (reference sequence), CDR1 is LNHDA while CDR2 is SQIVND. The CDR3, from cysteine to phenylalanine, totals 15 residues. The CDR3 DNA has 45 bases and is translated from base 1. Sequencing used CD4+ T cells from peripheral blood mononuclear cells, obtained in the third trimester of pregnancy. The TCR sequence derives from a female donor with multiple sclerosis, enrolled in a pregnancy study. The rearranged chain carries TRBV19 and TRBJ2-4, with 8 central nucleotides matching TRBD1. The DNA reads as follows: TGTGCCAGTAGGCAGGGGGCGCGGGCCAAAAACATTCAGTACTTC. The resulting protein is CASRQGARAKNIQYF. The CDR3 plus the reference TRBV19 and TRBJ2-4 genes for the other parts give the full variable domain: DGGITQSPKYLFRKEGQNVTLSCEQNLNHDAMYWYRQDPGQGLRLIYYSQIVNDFQKGDIAEGYSVSREKKESFPLTVTSAQKNPTAFYLCASRQGARAKNIQYFGAGTRLSVL.